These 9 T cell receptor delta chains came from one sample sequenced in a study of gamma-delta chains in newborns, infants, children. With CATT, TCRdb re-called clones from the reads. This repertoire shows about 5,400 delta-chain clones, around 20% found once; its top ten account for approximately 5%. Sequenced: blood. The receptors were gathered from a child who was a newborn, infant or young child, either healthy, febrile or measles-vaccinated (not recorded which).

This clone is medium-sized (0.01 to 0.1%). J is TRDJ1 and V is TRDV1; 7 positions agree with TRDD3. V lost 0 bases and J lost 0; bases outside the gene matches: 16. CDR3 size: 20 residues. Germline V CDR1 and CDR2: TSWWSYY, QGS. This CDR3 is CALGELGWGTLVGYTDKLIF. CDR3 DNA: TGTGCTCTTGGGGAACTGGGATGGGGGACCCTAGTCGGGTACACCGATAAACTCATCTTT.

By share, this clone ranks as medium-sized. CDR3 bases: TGTGCCTGTGACATAATCATACGCTCCTGGGACACCCGACAGATGTTTTTC. This codes for CACDIIIRSWDTRQMFF. The chain is built from TRDV2 and TRDJ3, with D possibly matching TRDD3 (5 bases). The CDR3 covers 17 residues. CDR1 GEAIGNYY and CDR2 EKD come from the germline V gene. V was shortened by 2 bases and J by 0 bases, with 10 bases between the two germline ends.

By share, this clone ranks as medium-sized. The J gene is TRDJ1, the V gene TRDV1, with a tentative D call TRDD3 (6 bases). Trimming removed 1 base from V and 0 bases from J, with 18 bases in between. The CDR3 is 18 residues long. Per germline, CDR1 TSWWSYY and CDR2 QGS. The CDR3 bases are TGTGCTCTTGGGGAACCTAAGACTCGGGGATGTTACACCGATAAACTCATCTTT. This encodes CALGEPKTRGCYTDKLIF.

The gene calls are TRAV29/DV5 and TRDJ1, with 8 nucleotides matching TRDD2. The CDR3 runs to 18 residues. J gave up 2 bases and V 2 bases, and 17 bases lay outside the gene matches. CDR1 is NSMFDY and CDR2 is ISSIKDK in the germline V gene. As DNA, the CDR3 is TGTGCAGCAAGTTGGGGGCCATCTTCCTACGCGGTAACCGATAAACTCATCTTT. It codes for CAASWGPSSYAVTDKLIF.

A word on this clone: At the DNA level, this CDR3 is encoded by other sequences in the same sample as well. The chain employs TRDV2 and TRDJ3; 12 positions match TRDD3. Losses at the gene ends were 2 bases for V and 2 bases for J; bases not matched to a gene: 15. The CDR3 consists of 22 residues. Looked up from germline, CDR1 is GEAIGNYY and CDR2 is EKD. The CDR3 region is CACDSLSGTGGYSPWDTRQMFF. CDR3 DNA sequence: TGTGCCTGTGACAGTCTCTCCGGTACTGGGGGATACTCCCCCTGGGACACCCGACAGATGTTTTTC.

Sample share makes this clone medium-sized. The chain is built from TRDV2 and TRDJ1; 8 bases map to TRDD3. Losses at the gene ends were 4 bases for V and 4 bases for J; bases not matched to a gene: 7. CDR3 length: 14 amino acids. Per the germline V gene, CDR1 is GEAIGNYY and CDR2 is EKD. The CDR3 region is CACDRGYPGDKLIF. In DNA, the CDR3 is TGTGCCTGTGATAGGGGATACCCAGGCGATAAACTCATCTTT.

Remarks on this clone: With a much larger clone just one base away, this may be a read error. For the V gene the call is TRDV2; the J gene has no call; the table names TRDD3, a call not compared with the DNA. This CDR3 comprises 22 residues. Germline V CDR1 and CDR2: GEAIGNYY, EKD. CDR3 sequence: CACDTVPTGGVVDNQYTDKLIF. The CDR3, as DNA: TGTGCCTGTGACACCGTACCTACTGGGGGAGTCGTGGATAACCAGTACACCGATAAGCTCATCTTT.

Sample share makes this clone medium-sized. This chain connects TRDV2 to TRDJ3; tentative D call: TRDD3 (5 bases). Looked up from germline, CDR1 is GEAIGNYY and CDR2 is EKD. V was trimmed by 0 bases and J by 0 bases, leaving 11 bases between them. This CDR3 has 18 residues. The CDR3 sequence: CACDTGDGRSWDTRQMFF. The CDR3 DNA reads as TGTGCCTGTGACACCGGGGACGGCCGCTCCTGGGACACCCGACAGATGTTTTTC.

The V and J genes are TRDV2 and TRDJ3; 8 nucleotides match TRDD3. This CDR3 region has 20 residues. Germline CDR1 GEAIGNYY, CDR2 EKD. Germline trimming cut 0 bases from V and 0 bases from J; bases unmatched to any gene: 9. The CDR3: CACDTGTGGPSSWDTRQMFF. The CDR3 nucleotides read TGTGCCTGTGACACCGGTACTGGGGGCCCGAGCTCCTGGGACACCCGACAGATGTTTTTC.